This paragraph covers one TCR beta chain sequence. The sample originates from a study of glioma-infiltrating T cells after dendritic cell vaccination. The ends were cut back, 1 base at V and 0 bases at J, with 9 bases in the middle. This CDR3 region has 15 residues. Germline V gene lookup returns CDR1 MNHNS and CDR2 SASEGT. Stated time point: after dendritic cell vaccination, including at tumor progression/relapse. All glioblastoma patients lacked an isocitrate dehydrogenase mutation. The PCR used 60 V beta and 13 J beta primers. Using immunoSEQ multiplex PCR, the repertoire was profiled, and TCRdb retains in-frame clones only, with some absent. The profile shows about 90,000 clones, about four fifths of them singletons.

The input for sequencing was blood, taken after dendritic cell vaccination. The gene calls are TRBV6-1 and TRBJ1-2; TRBD1 is a possible D gene (5 bases). This clonotype was obtained from a human donor with glioblastoma. The CDR3 sequence: CASSEGRAPNYGYTF. DNA of the CDR3: TGTGCCAGCAGTGAAGGCAGGGCCCCTAACTATGGCTACACCTTC.